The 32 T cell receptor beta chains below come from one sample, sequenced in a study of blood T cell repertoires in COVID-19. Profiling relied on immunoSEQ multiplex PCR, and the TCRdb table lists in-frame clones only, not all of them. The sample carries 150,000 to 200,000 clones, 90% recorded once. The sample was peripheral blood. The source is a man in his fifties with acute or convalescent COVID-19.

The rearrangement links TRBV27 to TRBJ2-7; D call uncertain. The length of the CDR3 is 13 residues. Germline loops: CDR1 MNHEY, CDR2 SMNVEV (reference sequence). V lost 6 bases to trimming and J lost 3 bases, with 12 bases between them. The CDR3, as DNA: TGTGCCAGCAGCGCAGGCCATCTCTACGAGCAGTACTTC. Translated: CASSAGHLYEQYF.

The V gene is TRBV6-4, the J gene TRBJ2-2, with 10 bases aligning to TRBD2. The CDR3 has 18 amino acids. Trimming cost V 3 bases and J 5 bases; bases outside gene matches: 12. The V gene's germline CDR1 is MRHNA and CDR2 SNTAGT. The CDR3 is CASSERMVLAGVTGELFF. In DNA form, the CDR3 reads TGTGCCAGCAGTGAAAGGATGGTGCTAGCGGGAGTAACCGGGGAGCTGTTTTTT.

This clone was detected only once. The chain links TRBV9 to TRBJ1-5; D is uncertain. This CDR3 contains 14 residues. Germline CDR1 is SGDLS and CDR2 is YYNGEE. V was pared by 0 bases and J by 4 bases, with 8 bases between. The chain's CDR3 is CASSVGAGNQPQHF. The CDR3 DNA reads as TGTGCCAGCAGCGTAGGTGCGGGGAATCAGCCCCAGCATTTT.

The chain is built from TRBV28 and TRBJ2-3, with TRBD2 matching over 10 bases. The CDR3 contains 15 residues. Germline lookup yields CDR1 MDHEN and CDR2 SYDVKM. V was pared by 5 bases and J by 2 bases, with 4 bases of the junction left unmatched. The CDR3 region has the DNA TGTGCCAGCAGTGTTACTAGCGGGGTCACAGATACGCAGTATTTT. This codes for CASSVTSGVTDTQYF.

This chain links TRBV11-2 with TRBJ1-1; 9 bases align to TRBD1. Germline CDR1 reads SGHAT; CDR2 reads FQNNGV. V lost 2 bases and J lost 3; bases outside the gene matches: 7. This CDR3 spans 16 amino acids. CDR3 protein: CASSLIGQGIYTEAFF. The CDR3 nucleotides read TGTGCCAGCAGCTTAATAGGACAGGGGATCTACACTGAAGCTTTCTTT.

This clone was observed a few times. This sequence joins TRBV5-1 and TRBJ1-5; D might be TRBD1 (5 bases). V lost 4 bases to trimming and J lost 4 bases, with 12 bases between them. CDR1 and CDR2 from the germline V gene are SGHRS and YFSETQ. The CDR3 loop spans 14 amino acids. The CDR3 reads CASSLVGGNQPQHF. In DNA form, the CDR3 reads TGCGCCAGCAGCCTGGTCGGGGGAAATCAGCCCCAGCATTTT. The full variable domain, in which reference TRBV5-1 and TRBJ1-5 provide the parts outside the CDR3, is KAGVTQTPRYLIKTRGQQVTLSCSPISGHRSVSWYQQTPGQGLQFLFEYFSETQRNKGNFPGRFSGRQFSNSRSEMNVSTLELGDSALYLCASSLVGGNQPQHFGDGTRLSIL.

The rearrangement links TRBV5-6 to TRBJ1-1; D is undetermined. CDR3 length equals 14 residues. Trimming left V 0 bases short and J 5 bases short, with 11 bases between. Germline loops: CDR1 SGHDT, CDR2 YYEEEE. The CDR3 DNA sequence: TGTGCCAGCAGCTTGGTTCCCAAGAGGACTGAAGCTTTCTTT. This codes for CASSLVPKRTEAFF.

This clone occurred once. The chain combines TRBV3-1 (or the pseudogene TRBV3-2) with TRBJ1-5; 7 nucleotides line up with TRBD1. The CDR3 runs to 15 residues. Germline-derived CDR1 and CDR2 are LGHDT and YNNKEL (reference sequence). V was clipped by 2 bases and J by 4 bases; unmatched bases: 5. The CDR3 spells CASSQTGAENQPQHF. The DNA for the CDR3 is TGTGCCAGCAGCCAAACAGGGGCGGAGAATCAGCCCCAGCATTTT.

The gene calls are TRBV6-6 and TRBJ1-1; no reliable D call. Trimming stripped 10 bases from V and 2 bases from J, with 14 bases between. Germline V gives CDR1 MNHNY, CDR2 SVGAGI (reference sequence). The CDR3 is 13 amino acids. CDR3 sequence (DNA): TGTGCCACCGGCCGGGTTTCAAACACTGAAGCTTTCTTT. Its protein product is CATGRVSNTEAFF.

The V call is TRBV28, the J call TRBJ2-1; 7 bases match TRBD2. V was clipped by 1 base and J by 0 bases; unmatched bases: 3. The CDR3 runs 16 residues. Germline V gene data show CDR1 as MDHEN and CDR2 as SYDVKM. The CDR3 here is CASSLFASGSYNEQFF. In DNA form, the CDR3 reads TGTGCCAGCAGTTTATTCGCTAGCGGCTCCTACAATGAGCAGTTCTTC.

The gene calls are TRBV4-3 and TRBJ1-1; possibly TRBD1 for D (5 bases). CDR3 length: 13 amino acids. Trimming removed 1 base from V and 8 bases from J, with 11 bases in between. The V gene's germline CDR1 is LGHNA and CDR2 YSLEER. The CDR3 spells CASSQGGDGEAFF. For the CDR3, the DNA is TGCGCCAGCAGCCAAGGGGGGGATGGCGAAGCTTTCTTT.

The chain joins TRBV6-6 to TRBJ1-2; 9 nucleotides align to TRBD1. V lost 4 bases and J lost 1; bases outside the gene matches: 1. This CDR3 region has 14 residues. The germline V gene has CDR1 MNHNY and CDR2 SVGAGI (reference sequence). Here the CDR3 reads CASSSTGGNYGYTF. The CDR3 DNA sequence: TGTGCCAGCAGTTCGACAGGGGGTAACTATGGCTACACCTTC.

The CDR3, as DNA: TGTGCCAGCAGCCAAGATACTTACGAGCAGTACTTC. It is translated as CASSQDTYEQYF. The chain employs TRBV3-1 (or the pseudogene TRBV3-2) and TRBJ2-7; D is unclear. Between the trimmed V and J ends, which lost 0 bases and 4 bases, there was a span of 4 bases. Germline loops: CDR1 LGHDT, CDR2 YNNKEL (reference sequence). The CDR3 loop spans 12 amino acids.

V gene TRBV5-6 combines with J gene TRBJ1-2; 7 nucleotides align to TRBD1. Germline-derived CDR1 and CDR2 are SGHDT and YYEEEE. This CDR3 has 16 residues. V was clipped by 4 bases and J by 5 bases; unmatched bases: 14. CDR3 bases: TGTGCCAGCAGCAGGGACAGACTACACGACTCATATGGCTACACCTTC. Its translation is CASSRDRLHDSYGYTF.

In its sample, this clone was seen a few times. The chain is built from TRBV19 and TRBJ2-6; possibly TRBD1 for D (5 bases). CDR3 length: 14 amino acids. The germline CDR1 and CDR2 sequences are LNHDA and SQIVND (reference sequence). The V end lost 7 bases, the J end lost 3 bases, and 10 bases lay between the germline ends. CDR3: CASNQGFGANVLTF. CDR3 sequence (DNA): TGTGCCAGTAATCAGGGTTTTGGGGCCAACGTCCTGACTTTC.

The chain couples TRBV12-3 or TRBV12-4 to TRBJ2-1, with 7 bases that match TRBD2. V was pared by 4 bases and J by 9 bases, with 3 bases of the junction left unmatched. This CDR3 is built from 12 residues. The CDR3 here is CASSSRLAEQFF. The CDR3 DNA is TGTGCCAGCAGTTCCCGACTAGCTGAGCAGTTCTTC.

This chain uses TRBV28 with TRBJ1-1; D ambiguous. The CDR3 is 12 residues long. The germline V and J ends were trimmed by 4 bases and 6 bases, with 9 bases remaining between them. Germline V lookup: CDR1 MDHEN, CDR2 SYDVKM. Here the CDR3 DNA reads TGTGCCAGCAGTTCGCGGCCGGCTGAAGCTTTCTTT. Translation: CASSSRPAEAFF.

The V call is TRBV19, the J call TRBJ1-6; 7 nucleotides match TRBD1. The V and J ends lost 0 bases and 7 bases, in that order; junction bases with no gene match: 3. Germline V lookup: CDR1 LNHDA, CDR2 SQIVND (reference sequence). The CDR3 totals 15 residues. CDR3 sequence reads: CASSIDDRANSPLHF. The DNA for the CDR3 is TGTGCCAGTAGTATAGACGACAGGGCAAATTCACCCCTCCACTTT. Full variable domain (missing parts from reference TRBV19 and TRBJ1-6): DGGITQSPKYLFRKEGQNVTLSCEQNLNHDAMYWYRQDPGQGLRLIYYSQIVNDFQKGDIAEGYSVSREKKESFPLTVTSAQKNPTAFYLCASSIDDRANSPLHFGNGTRLTVT.

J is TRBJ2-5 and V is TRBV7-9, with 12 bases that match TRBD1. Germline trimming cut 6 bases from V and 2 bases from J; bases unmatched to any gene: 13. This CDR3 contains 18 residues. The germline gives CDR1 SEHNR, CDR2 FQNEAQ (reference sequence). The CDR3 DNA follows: TGTGCCAGCAGACCTACCCCGGGACAGGGGGCCGGGCAAGAGACCCAGTACTTC. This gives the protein CASRPTPGQGAGQETQYF.

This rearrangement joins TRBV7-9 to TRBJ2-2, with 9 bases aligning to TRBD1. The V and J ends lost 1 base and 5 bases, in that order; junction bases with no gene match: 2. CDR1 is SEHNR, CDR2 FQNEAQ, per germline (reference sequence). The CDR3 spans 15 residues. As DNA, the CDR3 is TGTGCCAGCAGCTTAGACGGACAGGGGACCGGGGAGCTGTTTTTT. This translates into CASSLDGQGTGELFF. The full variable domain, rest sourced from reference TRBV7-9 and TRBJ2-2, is DTGVSQNPRHKITKRGQNVTFRCDPISEHNRLYWYRQTLGQGPEFLTYFQNEAQLEKSRLLSDRFSAERPKGSFSTLEIQRTEQGDSAMYLCASSLDGQGTGELFFGEGSRLTVL.

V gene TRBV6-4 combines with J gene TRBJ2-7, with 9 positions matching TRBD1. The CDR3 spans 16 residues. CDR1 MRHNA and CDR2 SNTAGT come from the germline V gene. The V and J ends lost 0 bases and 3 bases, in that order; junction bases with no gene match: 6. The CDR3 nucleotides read TGTGCCAGCAGTGACTCGATGGGACAGGGATTCTACGAGCAGTACGTC. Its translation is CASSDSMGQGFYEQYV.

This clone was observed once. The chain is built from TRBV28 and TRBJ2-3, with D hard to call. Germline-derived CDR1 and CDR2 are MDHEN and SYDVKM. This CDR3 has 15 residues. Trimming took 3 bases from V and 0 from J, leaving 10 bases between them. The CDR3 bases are TGTGCCAGCAGTTTTTTCGCGACTAGCACAGATACGCAGTATTTT. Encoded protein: CASSFFATSTDTQYF.

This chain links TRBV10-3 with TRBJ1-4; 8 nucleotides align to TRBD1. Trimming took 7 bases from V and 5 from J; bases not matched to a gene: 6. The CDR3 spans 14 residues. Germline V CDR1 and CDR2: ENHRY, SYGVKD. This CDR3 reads CAIKSTGENEKLFF. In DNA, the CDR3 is TGTGCCATCAAGTCGACAGGGGAAAATGAAAAACTGTTTTTT.

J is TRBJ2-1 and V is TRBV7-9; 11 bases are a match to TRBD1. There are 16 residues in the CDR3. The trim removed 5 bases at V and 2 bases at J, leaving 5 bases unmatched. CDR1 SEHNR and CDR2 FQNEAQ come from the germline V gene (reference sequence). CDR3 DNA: TGTGCCAGCAGCGGGACAGGGGGACCTACCTACAATGAGCAGTTCTTC. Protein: CASSGTGGPTYNEQFF.

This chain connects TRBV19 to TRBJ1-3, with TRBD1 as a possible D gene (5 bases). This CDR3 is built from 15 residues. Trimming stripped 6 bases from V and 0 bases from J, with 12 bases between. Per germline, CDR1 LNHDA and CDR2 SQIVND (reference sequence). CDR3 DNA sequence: TGTGCCAGTAGCATTAACAGGCTCTCTGGAAACACCATATATTTT. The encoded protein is CASSINRLSGNTIYF.

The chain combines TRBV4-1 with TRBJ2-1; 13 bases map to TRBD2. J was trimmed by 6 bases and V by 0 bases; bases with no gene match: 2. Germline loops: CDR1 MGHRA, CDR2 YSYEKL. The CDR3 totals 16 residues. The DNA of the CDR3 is TGCGCCAGCAGCCAAGATGGACTAGCGGGAGTCAATGAGCAGTTCTTC. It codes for CASSQDGLAGVNEQFF.

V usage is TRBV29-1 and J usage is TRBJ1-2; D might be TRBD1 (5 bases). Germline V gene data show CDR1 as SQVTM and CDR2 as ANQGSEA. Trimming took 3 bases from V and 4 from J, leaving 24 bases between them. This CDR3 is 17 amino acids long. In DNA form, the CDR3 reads TGCAGCGTTGACGCTCCCGGGACCGGGGGTCGCTCCTATGGCTACACCTTC. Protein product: CSVDAPGTGGRSYGYTF. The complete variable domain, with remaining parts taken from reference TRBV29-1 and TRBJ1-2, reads SAVISQKPSRDICQRGTSLTIQCQVDSQVTMMFWYRQQPGQSLTLIATANQGSEATYESGFVIDKFPISRPNLTFSTLTVSNMSPEDSSIYLCSVDAPGTGGRSYGYTFGSGTRLTVV.

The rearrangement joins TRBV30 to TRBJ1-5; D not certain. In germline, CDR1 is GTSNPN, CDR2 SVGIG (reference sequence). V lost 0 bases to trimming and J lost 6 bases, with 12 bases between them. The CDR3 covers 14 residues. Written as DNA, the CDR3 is TGTGCCTGGAGTGTGGACGGGGTACGTCAGCCCCAGCATTTT. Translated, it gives CAWSVDGVRQPQHF.

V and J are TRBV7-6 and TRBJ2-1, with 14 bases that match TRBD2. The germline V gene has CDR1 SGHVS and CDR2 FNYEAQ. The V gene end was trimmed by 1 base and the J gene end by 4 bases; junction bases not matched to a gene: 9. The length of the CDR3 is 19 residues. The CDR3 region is CASSLGGTSGGPTYNEQFF. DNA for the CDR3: TGTGCCAGCAGCTTAGGGGGGACTAGCGGGGGACCAACTTACAATGAGCAGTTCTTC.

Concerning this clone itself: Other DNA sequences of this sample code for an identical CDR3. CDR3 sequence reads: CASSLGGNTEAFF. The CDR3 coding sequence is TGTGCCAGCAGTTTAGGAGGAAACACTGAAGCTTTCTTT. The genes are TRBV12-3 or TRBV12-4 and TRBJ1-1; D gene unclear. The V and J ends lost 1 base and 2 bases respectively, with 5 bases between them. The CDR3 contains 13 residues.

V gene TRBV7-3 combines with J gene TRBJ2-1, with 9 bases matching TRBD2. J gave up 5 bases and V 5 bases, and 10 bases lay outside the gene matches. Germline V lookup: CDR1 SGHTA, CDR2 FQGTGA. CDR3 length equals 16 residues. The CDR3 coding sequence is TGTGCCAGCAGCCCGCGTCCGGGACTAGCAAACAATGAGCAGTTCTTC. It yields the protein CASSPRPGLANNEQFF.

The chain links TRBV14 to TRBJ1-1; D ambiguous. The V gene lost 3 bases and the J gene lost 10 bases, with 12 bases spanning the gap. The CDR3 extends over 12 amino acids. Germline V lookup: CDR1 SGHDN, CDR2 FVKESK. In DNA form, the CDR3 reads TGTGCCAGCAGCCATACCAAAGATAGAGCTTTCTTT. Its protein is CASSHTKDRAFF.